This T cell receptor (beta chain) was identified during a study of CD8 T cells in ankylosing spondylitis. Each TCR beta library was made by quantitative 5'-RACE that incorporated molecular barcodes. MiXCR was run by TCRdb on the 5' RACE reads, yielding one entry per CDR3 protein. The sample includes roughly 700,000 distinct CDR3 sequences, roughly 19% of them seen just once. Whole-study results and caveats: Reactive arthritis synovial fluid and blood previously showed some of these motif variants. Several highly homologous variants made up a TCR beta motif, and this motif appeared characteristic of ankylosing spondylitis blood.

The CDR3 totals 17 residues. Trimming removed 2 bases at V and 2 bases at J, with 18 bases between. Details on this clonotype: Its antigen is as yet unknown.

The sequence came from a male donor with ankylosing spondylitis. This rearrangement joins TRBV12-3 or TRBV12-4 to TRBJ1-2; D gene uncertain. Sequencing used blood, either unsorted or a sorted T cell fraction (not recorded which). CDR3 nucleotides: TGTGCCAGCAGTTTAAATCTAAGGCACCCACAGAACTATGGCTACACCTTC. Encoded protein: CASSLNLRHPQNYGYTF.